What follows are 2 T cell receptor beta chains derived from one specimen sequenced in a study of shared clonotypes between healthy human individuals. Using immunoSEQ multiplex PCR, the repertoire was profiled, and TCRdb retains in-frame clones only, with some absent. The data show around 440,000 clones, around 77% seen once. The sample consisted of PBMCs. Source of these receptors: a woman aged 40 to 55 in good health. Some clones in this sample may be carry-over from other donors' samples.

This clone was counted at least ten times. The V call is TRBV27, the J call TRBJ1-1; D call uncertain. CDR3 size: 14 residues. Germline assignment: CDR1 MNHEY and CDR2 SMNVEV (reference sequence). V dropped 4 bases and J dropped 2 bases, with 11 bases sitting between them. CDR3: CASSSWQDNTEAFF. As DNA, the CDR3 is TGTGCCAGCAGTTCGTGGCAGGACAACACTGAAGCTTTCTTT.

This clone was picked up a small number of times. The chain is built from TRBV5-4 and TRBJ1-3; D uncertain. The closer fit of TRBJ2-2 to the DNA end suggests the J call may be wrong. Germline V gene sequence: CDR1 SGHNT, CDR2 YYREEE (reference sequence). This CDR3 spans 15 amino acids. The CDR3 loop reads CASSFSRANTGELFF. The CDR3, as DNA: TGTGCCAGCAGCTTTTCCAGAGCGAACACCGGGGAGCTGTTTTTT.